Each of the 29 T cell receptor beta chains below was sequenced from the same sample in a study of CD4 T cells in relation to SARS-CoV-2 and coronaviruses. Method: immunoSEQ multiplex PCR; TCRdb's copy keeps in-frame clones and lacks some. In the table there are some 19,000 clones, around 80% of which are singletons. These receptors have no identified antigens. Before the COVID-19 pandemic, during about 2011-2019, CD4+ T cells were taken from unexposed donors. The cells were cultured for about 10 days before CD4+ T cells were isolated. The sample comprised CD4+ T cells from PBMCs, cultured in vitro. The source is a human donor in good health.

This clone appeared a few times. V gene TRBV1 combines with J gene TRBJ2-7; the D call of TRBD1 is as the table states it, not checked on the DNA. TRBV1 is tagged as a pseudogene. The CDR3 sequence is 18 residues long. The CDR3 reads CTSSQESHSGATGWEQYF. For the CDR3, the DNA is TGCACCAGCAGCCAAGAGAGCCACTCAGGGGCCACTGGATGGGAGCAGTACTTC.

The chain is built from TRBV9 and TRBJ2-2; D is possibly TRBD2 (7 bases). Germline lookup yields CDR1 SGDLS and CDR2 YYNGEE. The CDR3 has 16 amino acids. Trimming shortened V by 4 bases and J by 6 bases, and 19 bases separated the two germline ends. The DNA for the CDR3 is TGTGCCAGCAGCCCCAGGGGAGGGGACTCCCCCGGGGAGCTGTTTTTT. It codes for CASSPRGGDSPGELFF.

The chain is built from TRBV5-1 and TRBJ1-6; D ambiguous. Germline V gene sequence: CDR1 SGHRS, CDR2 YFSETQ. Trimming removed 1 base at V and 7 bases at J, with 12 bases between. The CDR3 length is 15 residues. The CDR3 coding sequence is TGCGCCAGCAGCTTGCGGCAGGCGGAGAATTCACCCCTCCACTTT. Translating it yields CASSLRQAENSPLHF.

Only one count was recorded for this clone. The CDR3 region has the DNA TGCAGCGTTGCCGGACAGAACACCGGGGAGCTGTTTTTT. It codes for CSVAGQNTGELFF. V usage is TRBV29-1 and J usage is TRBJ2-2; weak D call: TRBD1 (5 bases). Germline loops: CDR1 SQVTM, CDR2 ANQGSEA. The length of the CDR3 is 13 residues. V was shortened by 4 bases and J by 1 base, with 7 bases between the two germline ends.

This clone was observed once. The chain uses TRBV29-1 and TRBJ2-7; D call uncertain. CDR1 and CDR2 (germline): SQVTM, ANQGSEA. The CDR3 contains 16 residues. V lost 6 bases, J lost 3 bases, and 24 bases lay in between. CDR3 loop: CSVHPPLENAIYEQYF. The CDR3 DNA is TGCAGCGTCCACCCCCCCCTAGAAAACGCAATCTACGAGCAGTACTTC.

V gene TRBV11-2 combines with J gene TRBJ1-3, with a tentative D call TRBD1 (5 bases). Germline V CDR1 and CDR2: SGHAT, FQNNGV. This CDR3 spans 14 amino acids. V dropped 4 bases and J dropped 0 bases, with 7 bases sitting between them. The CDR3 is CASSSGPSGNTIYF. The CDR3 DNA reads as TGTGCCAGCAGCTCGGGGCCCTCTGGAAACACCATATATTTT.

This chain's CDR3 is CASSYSILSQLYEQYF. CDR3 DNA sequence: TGTGCCAGCAGTTACTCGATACTTTCACAACTCTACGAGCAGTACTTC. The V call is TRBV6-2 or TRBV6-3, the J call TRBJ2-7; D unresolved. This CDR3 has 16 amino acids. Germline V gene lookup returns CDR1 MNHEY and CDR2 SVGEGT. V gave up 0 bases and J gave up 3 bases, with 15 bases separating them.

The V call is TRBV5-8, the J call TRBJ2-7; 7 bases match TRBD2. The V and J ends lost 4 bases and 1 base, in that order; junction bases with no gene match: 14. The CDR3 length is 17 residues. From germline, CDR1 is SGHTS and CDR2 YDEGEE. The DNA for the CDR3 is TGTGCCAGCAGCCCAGCGAAAGCCGGCGGGGGATCCTACGAGCAGTACTTC. It specifies CASSPAKAGGGSYEQYF.

The chain is built from TRBV5-1 and TRBJ2-1, with 8 bases matching TRBD2. From germline, CDR1 is SGHRS and CDR2 YFSETQ. The CDR3 length is 19 residues. Trimming at V came to 0 bases and at J to 3 bases, leaving 14 bases not matched to a gene. Here the CDR3 reads CASSLGGLSGSVFYNEQFF. CDR3 coding DNA: TGCGCCAGCAGCTTGGGGGGACTGAGCGGGAGTGTGTTCTACAATGAGCAGTTCTTC.

V and J are TRBV5-4 and TRBJ2-7; D may be TRBD1 or TRBD2 (6 bases each). This CDR3 spans 15 amino acids. The ends were cut back, 7 bases at V and 1 base at J, with 18 bases in the middle. The germline V gene encodes CDR1 SGHNT and CDR2 YYREEE (reference sequence). Written as DNA, the CDR3 is TGTGCCAGCGGGGGGCCCGGGACCCCATCCTACGAGCAGTACTTC. Translating it yields CASGGPGTPSYEQYF.

The CDR3: CASSTQGFSGETQYF. The CDR3 DNA follows: TGTGCCAGTAGTACACAGGGGTTTTCGGGGGAGACCCAGTACTTC. This sequence joins TRBV19 and TRBJ2-5; TRBD1 aligns across 7 bases. Losses at the gene ends were 4 bases for V and 5 bases for J; bases not matched to a gene: 10. Germline lookup yields CDR1 LNHDA and CDR2 SQIVND (reference sequence). The CDR3 covers 15 residues.

This clone was recorded only once. This chain uses TRBV2 with TRBJ2-1; 13 nucleotides agree with TRBD2. The ends lost 8 bases at V and 8 bases at J; junction bases unmatched: 9. From germline, CDR1 is SNHLY and CDR2 FYNNEI. The CDR3 has 15 residues. CDR3 nucleotides: TGTGCCAGCCGCGTCGGACTAGCGGGAGTCCATGAGCAGTTCTTC. Amino acid sequence: CASRVGLAGVHEQFF.

This chain links TRBV5-1 with TRBJ2-1; no definite D call. The V and J ends lost 0 bases and 0 bases respectively, with 4 bases between them. Germline lookup yields CDR1 SGHRS and CDR2 YFSETQ. The CDR3 covers 14 residues. CDR3 sequence reads: CASSLADSYNEQFF. The CDR3 DNA is TGCGCCAGCAGCTTGGCAGACTCCTACAATGAGCAGTTCTTC.

V and J are TRBV5-1 and TRBJ2-3, with a tentative D call TRBD2 (5 bases). Germline assignment: CDR1 SGHRS and CDR2 YFSETQ. This CDR3 comprises 14 residues. V lost 0 bases to trimming and J lost 0 bases, with 5 bases between them. CDR3 sequence: CASSLAGSTDTQYF. The CDR3 DNA follows: TGCGCCAGCAGCTTGGCGGGGAGCACAGATACGCAGTATTTT.

This clone has just one count. The gene calls are TRBV24-1 and TRBJ2-3; 7 bases are shared with TRBD1. Trimming removed 7 bases from V and 2 bases from J; junction bases left unmatched: 11. This CDR3 has 16 amino acids. Per the germline V gene, CDR1 is KGHDR and CDR2 is SFDVKD. CDR3 in amino acids: CATSFGPGGVTDTQYF. CDR3 sequence (DNA): TGTGCCACCAGCTTTGGGCCAGGGGGAGTCACAGATACGCAGTATTTT.

The V and J genes are TRBV29-1 and TRBJ1-1; TRBD1 might be the D (5 bases). Trimming stripped 4 bases from V and 1 base from J, with 13 bases between. The CDR3 is made up of 14 amino acids. Germline V gene data show CDR1 as SQVTM and CDR2 as ANQGSEA. The CDR3 spells CSVGDAIWNTEAFF. The CDR3 bases are TGCAGCGTTGGGGACGCAATTTGGAACACTGAAGCTTTCTTT.

This chain links TRBV11-2 with TRBJ1-1, with D possibly TRBD1 on 5 matching bases. There are 14 residues in the CDR3. In germline, CDR1 is SGHAT, CDR2 FQNNGV. Trimming stripped 5 bases from V and 4 bases from J, with 14 bases between. CDR3 residues: CASSPEFRGTEAFF. CDR3 DNA: TGTGCCAGCAGCCCGGAGTTTAGGGGCACTGAAGCTTTCTTT.

The chain joins TRBV12-3 or TRBV12-4 to TRBJ2-1; unclear D gene. V was shortened by 6 bases and J by 3 bases, with 9 bases between the two germline ends. The length of the CDR3 is 13 residues. Written as DNA, the CDR3 is TGTGCCAGCAGCCAACTAAACTACAATGAGCAGTTCTTC. Its translation: CASSQLNYNEQFF.

The J gene is TRBJ2-4, the V gene TRBV3-1 (or the pseudogene TRBV3-2), with 7 bases aligning to TRBD2. Germline CDR1 reads LGHDT; CDR2 reads YNNKEL (reference sequence). V shed 1 base and J 7 bases; nucleotides not matched to a gene: 7. The CDR3 runs to 15 residues. The CDR3 protein is CASSQVGGGVNIQYF. The CDR3 coding sequence is TGTGCCAGCAGCCAAGTCGGGGGAGGGGTGAACATTCAGTACTTC.

The chain employs TRBV12-5 and TRBJ2-2; D is unresolved. V gave up 1 base and J gave up 2 bases, with 8 bases separating them. The CDR3 has 15 residues. In germline, CDR1 is LGHNT, CDR2 FRNRAP. The CDR3 loop is CASGLDGANTGELFF. As DNA, the CDR3 is TGTGCTAGTGGTTTGGACGGAGCAAACACCGGGGAGCTGTTTTTT. The complete variable domain, with remaining parts taken from reference TRBV12-5 and TRBJ2-2, reads DARVTQTPRHKVTEMGQEVTMRCQPILGHNTVFWYRQTMMQGLELLAYFRNRAPLDDSGMPKDRFSAEMPDATLATLKIQPSEPRDSAVYFCASGLDGANTGELFFGEGSRLTVL.

The chain recombines TRBV30 with TRBJ2-1; 7 positions match TRBD2. Per the germline V gene, CDR1 is GTSNPN and CDR2 is SVGIG (reference sequence). The CDR3 is 12 amino acids. The J segment lost 10 bases and the V segment lost 0 bases, leaving 3 bases of the junction unmatched. DNA for the CDR3: TGTGCCTGGAGTGTAAGCGGGAACGAGCAGTTCTTC. Its protein product is CAWSVSGNEQFF.

The chain uses TRBV3-1 (or the pseudogene TRBV3-2) and TRBJ2-3; 12 nucleotides align to TRBD2. Germline V lookup: CDR1 LGHDT, CDR2 YNNKEL (reference sequence). After removal of 3 bases from V and 3 bases from J, the junction contained 7 bases not matched to a gene. CDR3 length equals 17 residues. The CDR3 DNA reads TGTGCCAGCAGCCACGCCACGACTAGCGGGAGAACAGATACGCAGTATTTT. This encodes CASSHATTSGRTDTQYF.

The chain recombines TRBV10-2 with TRBJ2-4, with 12 bases that match TRBD1. Germline lookup yields CDR1 WSHSY and CDR2 SAAADI. CDR3 size: 16 residues. Trimming removed 6 bases from V and 5 bases from J; junction bases left unmatched: 8. DNA for the CDR3: TGCGCCAGCAGCGTACCGGGACAGGGGGCGGAAAACATTCAGTACTTC. This codes for CASSVPGQGAENIQYF.

V and J are TRBV3-1 (or the pseudogene TRBV3-2) and TRBJ1-6, with D possibly matching TRBD1 (6 bases). This CDR3 is 17 amino acids long. Trimming cost V 1 base and J 5 bases, with 15 bases left between them. CDR1 is LGHDT, CDR2 YNNKEL, per germline (reference sequence). The CDR3 reads CASSQVRRTDDNSPLHF. As DNA, the CDR3 is TGTGCCAGCAGCCAAGTAAGACGGACAGATGATAATTCACCCCTCCACTTT.

The chain uses TRBV7-9 and TRBJ2-3, with 8 bases that match TRBD1. This CDR3 is 14 amino acids long. CDR1 is SEHNR and CDR2 is FQNEAQ in the germline V gene (reference sequence). Trimming took 8 bases from V and 1 from J; bases not matched to a gene: 5. CDR3: CASGMTGGTDTQYF. In DNA, the CDR3 is TGTGCCAGCGGGATGACAGGGGGCACAGATACGCAGTATTTT.

The CDR3 nucleotides read TGTGCCAGCAAAACAGGAGGGAACACTGAAGCTTTCTTT. Translating gives CASKTGGNTEAFF. The chain uses TRBV27 and TRBJ1-1; D might be TRBD1 (5 bases). V shed 7 bases and J shed 1 base, with 10 bases lying between them. The CDR3 loop spans 13 amino acids. Per germline, CDR1 MNHEY and CDR2 SMNVEV (reference sequence).

The chain couples TRBV5-1 to TRBJ1-1; D ambiguous. The V and J ends lost 4 bases and 1 base respectively, with 11 bases between them. The germline V gene has CDR1 SGHRS and CDR2 YFSETQ. This CDR3 contains 14 residues. CDR3 protein: CASSPSPTNTEAFF. Here the CDR3 DNA reads TGCGCCAGCAGCCCTTCGCCGACGAACACTGAAGCTTTCTTT. The full variable domain, its missing parts supplied by reference TRBV5-1 and TRBJ1-1, is KAGVTQTPRYLIKTRGQQVTLSCSPISGHRSVSWYQQTPGQGLQFLFEYFSETQRNKGNFPGRFSGRQFSNSRSEMNVSTLELGDSALYLCASSPSPTNTEAFFGQGTRLTVV.

This clone came up a few times. The chain combines TRBV6-5 with TRBJ1-1; D uncertain. CDR1 MNHEY and CDR2 SVGAGI come from the germline V gene. Deletions cut 4 bases from V and 2 bases from J, with 8 bases between. The CDR3 extends over 13 amino acids. CDR3 DNA sequence: TGTGCCAGCAGTTCGACGGAAAACACTGAAGCTTTCTTT. Amino acid sequence: CASSSTENTEAFF.

This chain links TRBV6-4 with TRBJ2-2, with 9 bases aligning to TRBD2. CDR1 is MRHNA and CDR2 is SNTAGT in the germline V gene. J lost 7 bases, V lost 8 bases, and 8 bases had no gene match. The CDR3 runs to 14 residues. The CDR3 coding sequence is TGTGCCAGCCAGCGGGAGGTTGAGGTCGGGGAGCTGTTTTTT. Protein: CASQREVEVGELFF.